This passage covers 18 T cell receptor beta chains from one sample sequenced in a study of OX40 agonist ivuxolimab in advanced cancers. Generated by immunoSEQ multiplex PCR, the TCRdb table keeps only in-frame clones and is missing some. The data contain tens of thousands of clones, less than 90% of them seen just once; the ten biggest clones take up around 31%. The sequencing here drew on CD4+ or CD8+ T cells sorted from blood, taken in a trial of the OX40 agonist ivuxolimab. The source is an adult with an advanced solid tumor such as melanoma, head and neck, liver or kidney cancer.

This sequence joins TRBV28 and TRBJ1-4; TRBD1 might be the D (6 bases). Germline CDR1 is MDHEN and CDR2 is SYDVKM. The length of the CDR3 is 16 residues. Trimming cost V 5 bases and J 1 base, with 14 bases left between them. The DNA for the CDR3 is TGTGCCAGCAGTCTCCAACAGGGTTTAACTAATGAAAAACTGTTTTTT. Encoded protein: CASSLQQGLTNEKLFF.

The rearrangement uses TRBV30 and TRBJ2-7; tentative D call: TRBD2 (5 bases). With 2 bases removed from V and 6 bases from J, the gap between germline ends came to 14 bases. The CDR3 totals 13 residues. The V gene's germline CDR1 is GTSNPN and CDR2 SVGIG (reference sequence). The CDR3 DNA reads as TGTGCCTGGAGTTCCGGGGTGGTGAGCGAGCAGTACTTC. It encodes CAWSSGVVSEQYF.

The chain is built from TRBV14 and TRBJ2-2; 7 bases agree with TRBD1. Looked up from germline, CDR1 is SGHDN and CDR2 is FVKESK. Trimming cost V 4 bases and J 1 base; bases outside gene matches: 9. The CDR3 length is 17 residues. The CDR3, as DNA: TGTGCCAGCAGCCCCAGCTGGGACAGCGAGAACACCGGGGAGCTGTTTTTT. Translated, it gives CASSPSWDSENTGELFF.

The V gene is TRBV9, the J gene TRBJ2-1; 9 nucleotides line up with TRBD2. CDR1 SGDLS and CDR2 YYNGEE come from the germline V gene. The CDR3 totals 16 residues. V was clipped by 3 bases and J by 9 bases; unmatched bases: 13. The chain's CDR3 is CASSDRAGLAGGEQFF. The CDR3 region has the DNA TGTGCCAGCAGCGACCGTGCGGGACTAGCAGGGGGTGAGCAGTTCTTC.

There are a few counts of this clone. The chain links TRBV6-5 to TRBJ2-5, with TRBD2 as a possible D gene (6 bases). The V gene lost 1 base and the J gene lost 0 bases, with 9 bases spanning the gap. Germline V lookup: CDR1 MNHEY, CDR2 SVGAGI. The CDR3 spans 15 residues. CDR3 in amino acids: CASSYWDSNQETQYF. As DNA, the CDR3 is TGTGCCAGCAGTTACTGGGACTCAAACCAAGAGACCCAGTACTTC.

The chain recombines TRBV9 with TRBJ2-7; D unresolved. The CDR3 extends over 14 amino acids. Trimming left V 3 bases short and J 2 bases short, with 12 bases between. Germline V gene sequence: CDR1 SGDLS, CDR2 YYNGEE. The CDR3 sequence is CASSASIAPYEQYF. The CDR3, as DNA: TGTGCCAGCAGCGCATCGATCGCCCCCTACGAGCAGTACTTC.

The CDR3 coding sequence is TGTGCCAGTAGTATAGCCCCGGACGGTCTATACGAGCAGTACTTC. Protein sequence: CASSIAPDGLYEQYF. This chain connects TRBV19 to TRBJ2-7; the D is unclear. CDR1 and CDR2 (germline): LNHDA, SQIVND (reference sequence). This CDR3 has 15 amino acids. Trimming removed 1 base at V and 4 bases at J, with 14 bases between.

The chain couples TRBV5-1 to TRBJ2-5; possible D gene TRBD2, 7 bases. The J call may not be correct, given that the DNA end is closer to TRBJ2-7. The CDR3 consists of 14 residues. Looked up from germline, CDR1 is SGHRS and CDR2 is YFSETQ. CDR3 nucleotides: TGCGCCAGCAGCCCGGGGGGCGGTTCCTACGAGCAGTACTTC. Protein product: CASSPGGGSYEQYF.

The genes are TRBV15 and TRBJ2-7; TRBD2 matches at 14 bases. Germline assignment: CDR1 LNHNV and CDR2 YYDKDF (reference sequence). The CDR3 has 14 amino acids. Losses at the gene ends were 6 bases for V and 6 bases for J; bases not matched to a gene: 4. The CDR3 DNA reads TGTGCCACCAGGGGACTAGCGGGAGCGAGCGAGCAGTACTTC. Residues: CATRGLAGASEQYF.

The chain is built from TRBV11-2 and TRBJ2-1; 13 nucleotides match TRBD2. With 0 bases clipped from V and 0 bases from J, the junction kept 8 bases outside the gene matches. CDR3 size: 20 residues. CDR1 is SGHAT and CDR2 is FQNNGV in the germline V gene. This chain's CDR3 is CASSLDLGLAGLSSYNEQFF. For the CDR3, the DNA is TGTGCCAGCAGCTTAGATCTGGGACTAGCGGGGCTAAGCTCCTACAATGAGCAGTTCTTC.

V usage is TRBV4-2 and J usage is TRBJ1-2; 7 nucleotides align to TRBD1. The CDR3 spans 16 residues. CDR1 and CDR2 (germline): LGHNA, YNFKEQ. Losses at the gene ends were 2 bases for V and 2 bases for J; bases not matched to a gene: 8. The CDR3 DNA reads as TGTGCCAGCAGCCAACCGAGGGGACAGACCAACTATGGCTACACCTTC. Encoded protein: CASSQPRGQTNYGYTF.

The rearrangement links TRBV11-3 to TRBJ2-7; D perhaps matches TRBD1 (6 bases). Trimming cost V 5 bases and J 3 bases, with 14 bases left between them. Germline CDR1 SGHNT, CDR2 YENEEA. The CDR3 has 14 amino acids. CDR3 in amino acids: CASSPGGEGYEQYF. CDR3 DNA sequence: TGTGCCAGCAGCCCTGGGGGCGAGGGCTACGAGCAGTACTTC.

Here the CDR3 reads CASSRGQGSYEQYF. The CDR3 DNA is TGTGCCAGCAGTCGAGGACAGGGGTCCTACGAGCAGTACTTC. J is TRBJ2-7 and V is TRBV13; 9 bases match TRBD1. Germline CDR1 PRHDT, CDR2 FYEKMQ (reference sequence). CDR3 length: 14 residues. After removal of 6 bases from V and 1 base from J, the junction contained 4 bases not matched to a gene.

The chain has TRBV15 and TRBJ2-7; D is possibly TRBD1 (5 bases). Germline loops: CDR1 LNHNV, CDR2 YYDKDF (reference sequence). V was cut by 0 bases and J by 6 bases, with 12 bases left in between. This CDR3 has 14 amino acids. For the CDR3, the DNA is TGTGCCACCAGCAGAGAAGCAGGGCCTGGCGAGCAGTACTTC. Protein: CATSREAGPGEQYF.

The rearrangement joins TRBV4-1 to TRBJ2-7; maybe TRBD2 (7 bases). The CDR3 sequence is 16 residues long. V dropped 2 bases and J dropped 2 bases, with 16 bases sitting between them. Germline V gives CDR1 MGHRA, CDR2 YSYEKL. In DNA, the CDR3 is TGCGCCAGCAGCCAAAGGGGGGGGGAGACCCCCTACGAGCAGTACTTC. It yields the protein CASSQRGGETPYEQYF.

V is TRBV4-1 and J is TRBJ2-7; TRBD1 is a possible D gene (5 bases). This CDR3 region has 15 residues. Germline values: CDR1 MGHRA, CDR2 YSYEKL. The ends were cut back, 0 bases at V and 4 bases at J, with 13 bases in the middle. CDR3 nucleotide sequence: TGCGCCAGCAGCCAAGAGGCAGGGTCTGGGTACGAGCAGTACTTC. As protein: CASSQEAGSGYEQYF.

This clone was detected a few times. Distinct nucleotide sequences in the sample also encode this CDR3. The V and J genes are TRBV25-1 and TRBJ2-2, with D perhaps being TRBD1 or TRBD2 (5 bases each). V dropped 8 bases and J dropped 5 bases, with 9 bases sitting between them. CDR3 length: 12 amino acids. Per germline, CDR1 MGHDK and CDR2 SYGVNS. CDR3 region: CASGDGTGELFF. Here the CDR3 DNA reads TGTGCCAGCGGGGACGGGACCGGGGAGCTGTTTTTT.

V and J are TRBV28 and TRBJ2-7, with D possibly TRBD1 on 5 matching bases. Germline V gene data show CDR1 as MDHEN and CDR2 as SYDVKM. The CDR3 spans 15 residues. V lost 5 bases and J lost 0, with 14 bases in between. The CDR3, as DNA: TGTGCCAGCAGTAGAAGGGGATGGAGCTCCTACGAGCAGTACTTC. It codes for CASSRRGWSSYEQYF.